This TCR beta chain was sequenced during a study of cytomegalovirus exposure and HLA in healthy donors. As for the study in general: A subsequent analysis reported that the 120 validation repertoires were produced on the same platform that had also been used for the 600 to 800 first-cohort repertoires.

This clone occurred once. As yet, its antigen is unknown. Overall study results and limits: The study put 150 or so TCR beta chains on its list as cytomegalovirus-associated. Subsequent analysis revealed that first-cohort TCR clusters tended to co-occur in the 95 to 150 validation repertoires.

The CDR3 has 16 residues. Germline assignment: CDR1 MGHRA and CDR2 YSYEKL. The V gene lost 1 base and the J gene lost 7 bases, with 19 bases spanning the gap. The repertoire was sequenced with immunoSEQ multiplex PCR; TCRdb's copy has only in-frame clones and lacks some. The table includes 330,000 or so clones, more than 80% detected once. The donors were part of the validation cohort, which consisted of over a hundred subjects and was separate from the first cohort of around 620 subjects. J is TRBJ1-2 and V is TRBV4-1; tentatively, D is TRBD1 (5 bases). Sequencing used PBMCs. The sequence derives from a woman between 18 and 29 years old in good health and CMV-seronegative. CDR3: CASSQVLGSRQGGYTF. CDR3 in DNA: TGCGCCAGCAGCCAAGTACTGGGCTCCCGCCAGGGTGGCTACACCTTC.